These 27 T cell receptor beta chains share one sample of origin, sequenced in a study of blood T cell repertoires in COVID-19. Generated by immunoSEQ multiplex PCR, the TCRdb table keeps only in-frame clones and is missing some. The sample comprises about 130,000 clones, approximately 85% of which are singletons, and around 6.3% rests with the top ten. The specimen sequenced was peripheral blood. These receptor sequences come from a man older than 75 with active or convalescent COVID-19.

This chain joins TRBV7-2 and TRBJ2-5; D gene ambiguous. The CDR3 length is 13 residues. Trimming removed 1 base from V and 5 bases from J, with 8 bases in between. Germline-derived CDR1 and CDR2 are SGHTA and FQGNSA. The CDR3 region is CASSLGYAETQYF. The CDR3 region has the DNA TGTGCCAGCAGCTTAGGGTACGCGGAGACCCAGTACTTC. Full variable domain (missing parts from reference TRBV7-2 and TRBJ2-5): GAGVSQSPSNKVTEKGKDVELRCDPISGHTALYWYRQSLGQGLEFLIYFQGNSAPDKSGLPSDRFSAERTGGSVSTLTIQRTQQEDSAVYLCASSLGYAETQYFGPGTRLLVL.

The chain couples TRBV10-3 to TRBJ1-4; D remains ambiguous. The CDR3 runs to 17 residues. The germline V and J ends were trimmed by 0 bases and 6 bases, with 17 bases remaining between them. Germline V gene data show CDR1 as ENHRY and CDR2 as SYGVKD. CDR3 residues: CAISESIGRLTHEKLFF. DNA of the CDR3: TGTGCCATCAGTGAGTCGATAGGAAGACTAACCCATGAAAAACTGTTTTTT.

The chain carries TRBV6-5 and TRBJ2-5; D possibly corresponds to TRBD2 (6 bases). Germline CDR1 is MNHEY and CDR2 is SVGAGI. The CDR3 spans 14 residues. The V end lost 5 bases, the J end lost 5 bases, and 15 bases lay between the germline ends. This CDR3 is CASSTRGRRETQYF. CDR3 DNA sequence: TGTGCCAGCAGTACCCGTGGGAGGAGGGAGACCCAGTACTTC.

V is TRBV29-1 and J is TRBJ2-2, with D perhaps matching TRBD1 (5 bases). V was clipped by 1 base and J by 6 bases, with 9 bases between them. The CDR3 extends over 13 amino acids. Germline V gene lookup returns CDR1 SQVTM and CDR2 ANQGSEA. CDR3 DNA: TGCAGCGTTGAAGGGGGCTCTTCCGGGGAGCTGTTTTTT. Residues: CSVEGGSSGELFF.

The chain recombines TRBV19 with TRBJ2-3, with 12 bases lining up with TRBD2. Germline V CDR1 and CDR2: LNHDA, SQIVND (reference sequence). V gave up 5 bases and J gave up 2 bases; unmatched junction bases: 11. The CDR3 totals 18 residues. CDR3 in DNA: TGTGCCAGTAGTTTGACTAGCGGGAGAGGTGGGACCACAGATACGCAGTATTTT. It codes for CASSLTSGRGGTTDTQYF.

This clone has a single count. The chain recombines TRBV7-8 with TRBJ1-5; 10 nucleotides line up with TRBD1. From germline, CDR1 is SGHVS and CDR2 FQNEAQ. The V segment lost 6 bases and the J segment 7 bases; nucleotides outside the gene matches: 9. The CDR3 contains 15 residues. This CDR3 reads CASSQTGGASQPQHF. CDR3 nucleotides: TGTGCCAGCAGTCAGACAGGGGGCGCGTCACAGCCCCAGCATTTT.

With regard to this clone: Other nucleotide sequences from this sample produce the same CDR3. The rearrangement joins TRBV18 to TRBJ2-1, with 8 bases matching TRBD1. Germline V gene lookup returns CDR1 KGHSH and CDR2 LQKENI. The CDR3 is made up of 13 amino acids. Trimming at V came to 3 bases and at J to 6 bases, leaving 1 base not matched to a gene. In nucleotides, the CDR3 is TGTGCCAGCTCACCCACAGGGGGCAATGAGCAGTTCTTC. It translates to CASSPTGGNEQFF.

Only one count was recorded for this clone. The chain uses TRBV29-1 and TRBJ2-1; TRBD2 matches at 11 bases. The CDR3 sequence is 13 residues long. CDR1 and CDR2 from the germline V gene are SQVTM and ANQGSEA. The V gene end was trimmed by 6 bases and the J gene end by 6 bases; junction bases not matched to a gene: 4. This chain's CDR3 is CSVNLAGGNEQFF. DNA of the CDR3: TGCAGCGTCAATCTAGCGGGAGGCAATGAGCAGTTCTTC.

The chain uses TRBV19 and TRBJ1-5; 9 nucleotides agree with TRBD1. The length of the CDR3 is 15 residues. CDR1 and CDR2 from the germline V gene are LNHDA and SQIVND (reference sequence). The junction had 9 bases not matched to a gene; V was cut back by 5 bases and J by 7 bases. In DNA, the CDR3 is TGTGCCAGTAGTTGGGACAGGGCTGGGAGCCAGCCCCAGCATTTT. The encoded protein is CASSWDRAGSQPQHF.

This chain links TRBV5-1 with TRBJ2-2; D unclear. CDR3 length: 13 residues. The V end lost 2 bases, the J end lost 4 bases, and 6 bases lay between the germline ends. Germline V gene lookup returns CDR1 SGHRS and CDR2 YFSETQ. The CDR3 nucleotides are TGCGCCAGCAGCTTCTCTCGCACCGGGGAGCTGTTTTTT. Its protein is CASSFSRTGELFF.

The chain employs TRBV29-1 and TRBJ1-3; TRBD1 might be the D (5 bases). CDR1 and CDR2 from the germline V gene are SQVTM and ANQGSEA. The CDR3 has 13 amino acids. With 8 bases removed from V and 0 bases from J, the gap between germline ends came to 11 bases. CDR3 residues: CSIGANSGNTIYF. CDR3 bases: TGCAGCATAGGGGCCAACTCTGGAAACACCATATATTTT.

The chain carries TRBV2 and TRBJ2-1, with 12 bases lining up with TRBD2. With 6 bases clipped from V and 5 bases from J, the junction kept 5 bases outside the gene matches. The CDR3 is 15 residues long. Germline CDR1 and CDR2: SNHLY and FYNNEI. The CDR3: CASSLRLAGDNEQFF. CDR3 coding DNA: TGTGCCAGCAGCCTTCGACTAGCGGGGGACAATGAGCAGTTCTTC.

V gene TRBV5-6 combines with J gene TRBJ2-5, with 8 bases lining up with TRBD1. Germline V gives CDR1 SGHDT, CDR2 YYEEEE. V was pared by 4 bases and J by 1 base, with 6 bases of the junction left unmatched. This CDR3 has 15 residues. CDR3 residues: CASSATGETQETQYF. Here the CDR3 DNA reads TGTGCCAGCAGCGCGACAGGGGAAACCCAAGAGACCCAGTACTTC.

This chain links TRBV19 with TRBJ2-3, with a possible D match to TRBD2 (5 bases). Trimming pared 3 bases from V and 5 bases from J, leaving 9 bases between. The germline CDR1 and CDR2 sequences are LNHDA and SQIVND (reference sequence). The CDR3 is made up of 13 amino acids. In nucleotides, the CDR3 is TGTGCCAGTAGTATTGTCCGGGAAGATACGCAGTATTTT. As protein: CASSIVREDTQYF.

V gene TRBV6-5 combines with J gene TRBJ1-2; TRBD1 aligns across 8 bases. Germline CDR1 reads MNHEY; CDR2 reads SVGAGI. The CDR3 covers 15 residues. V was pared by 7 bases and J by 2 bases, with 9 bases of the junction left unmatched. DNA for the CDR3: TGTGCCAGCACGATACAGGGGGTACGAAACTATGGCTACACCTTC. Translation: CASTIQGVRNYGYTF.

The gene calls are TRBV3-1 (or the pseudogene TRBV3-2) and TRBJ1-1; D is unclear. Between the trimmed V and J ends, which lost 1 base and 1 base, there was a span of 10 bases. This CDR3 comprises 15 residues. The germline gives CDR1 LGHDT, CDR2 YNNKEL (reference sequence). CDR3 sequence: CASSQVLIRNTEAFF. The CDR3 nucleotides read TGTGCCAGCAGCCAAGTACTCATTCGGAACACTGAAGCTTTCTTT.

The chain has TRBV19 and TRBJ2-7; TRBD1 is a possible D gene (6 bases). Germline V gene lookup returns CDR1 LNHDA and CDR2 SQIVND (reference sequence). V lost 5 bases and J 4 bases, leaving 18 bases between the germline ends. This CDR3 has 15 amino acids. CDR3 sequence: CASSASLGGKYEQYF. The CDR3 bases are TGTGCCAGTAGTGCCTCGTTAGGGGGAAAATACGAGCAGTACTTC. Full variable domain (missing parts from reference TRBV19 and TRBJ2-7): DGGITQSPKYLFRKEGQNVTLSCEQNLNHDAMYWYRQDPGQGLRLIYYSQIVNDFQKGDIAEGYSVSREKKESFPLTVTSAQKNPTAFYLCASSASLGGKYEQYFGPGTRLTVT.

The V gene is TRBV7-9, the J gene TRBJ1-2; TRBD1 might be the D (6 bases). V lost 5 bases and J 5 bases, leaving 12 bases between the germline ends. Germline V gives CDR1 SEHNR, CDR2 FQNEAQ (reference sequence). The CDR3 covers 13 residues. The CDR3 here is CASSLQGGYGYTF. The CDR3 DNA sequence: TGTGCCAGCAGCCTACAGGGAGGGTATGGCTACACCTTC.

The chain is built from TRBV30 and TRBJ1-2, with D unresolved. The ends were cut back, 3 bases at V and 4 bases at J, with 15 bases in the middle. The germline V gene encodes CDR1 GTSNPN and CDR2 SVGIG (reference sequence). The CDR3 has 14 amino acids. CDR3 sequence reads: CAWSTGEAIYGYTF. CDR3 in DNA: TGTGCCTGGAGCACTGGGGAGGCTATCTATGGCTACACCTTC. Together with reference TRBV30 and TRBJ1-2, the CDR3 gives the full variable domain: SQTIHQWPATLVQPVGSPLSLECTVEGTSNPNLYWYRQAAGRGLQLLFYSVGIGQISSEVPQNLSASRPQDRQFILSSKKLLLSDSGFYLCAWSTGEAIYGYTFGSGTRLTVV.

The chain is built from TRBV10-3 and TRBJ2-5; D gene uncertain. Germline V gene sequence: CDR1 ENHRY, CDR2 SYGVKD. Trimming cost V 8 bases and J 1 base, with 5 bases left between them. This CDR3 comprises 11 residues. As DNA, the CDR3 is TGTGCCATCGGGCTCCAAGAGACCCAGTACTTC. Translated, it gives CAIGLQETQYF.

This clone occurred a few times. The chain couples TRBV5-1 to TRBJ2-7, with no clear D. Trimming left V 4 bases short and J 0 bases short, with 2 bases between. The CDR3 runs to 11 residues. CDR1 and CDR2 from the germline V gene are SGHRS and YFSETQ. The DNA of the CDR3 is TGCGCCAGCAGCCACTCCTACGAGCAGTACTTC. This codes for CASSHSYEQYF.

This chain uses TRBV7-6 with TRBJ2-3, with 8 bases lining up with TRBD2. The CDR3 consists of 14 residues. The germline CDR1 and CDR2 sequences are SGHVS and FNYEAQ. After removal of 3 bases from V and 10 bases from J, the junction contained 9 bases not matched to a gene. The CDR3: CASSFSRGGSAQYF. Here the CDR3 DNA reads TGTGCCAGCAGCTTCTCTCGCGGGGGGTCAGCGCAGTATTTT.

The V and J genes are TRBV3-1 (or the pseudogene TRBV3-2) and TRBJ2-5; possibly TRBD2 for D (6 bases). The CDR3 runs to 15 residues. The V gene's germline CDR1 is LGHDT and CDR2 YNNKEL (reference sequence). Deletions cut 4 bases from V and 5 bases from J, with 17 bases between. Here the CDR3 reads CASSPEVGGEETQYF. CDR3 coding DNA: TGTGCCAGCAGCCCGGAGGTCGGGGGAGAGGAGACCCAGTACTTC.

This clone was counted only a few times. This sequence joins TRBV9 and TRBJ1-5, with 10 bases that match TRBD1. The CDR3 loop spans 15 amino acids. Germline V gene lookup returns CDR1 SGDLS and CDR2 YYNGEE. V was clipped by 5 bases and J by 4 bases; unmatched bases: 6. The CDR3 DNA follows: TGTGCCAGCAGTCAGACAGGGGGCGAGAATCAGCCCCAGCATTTT. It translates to CASSQTGGENQPQHF.

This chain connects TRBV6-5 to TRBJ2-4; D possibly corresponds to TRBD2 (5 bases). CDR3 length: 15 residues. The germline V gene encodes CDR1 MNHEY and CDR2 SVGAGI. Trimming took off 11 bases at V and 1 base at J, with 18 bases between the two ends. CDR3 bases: TGTGCCGTAAAGGGAGCGGCACCGGCCAAAAACATTCAGTACTTC. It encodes CAVKGAAPAKNIQYF.

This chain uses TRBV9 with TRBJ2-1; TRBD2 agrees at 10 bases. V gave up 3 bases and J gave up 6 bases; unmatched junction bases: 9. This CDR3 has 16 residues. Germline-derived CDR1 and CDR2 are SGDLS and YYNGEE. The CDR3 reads CASSAPGLARGNEQFF. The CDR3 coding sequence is TGTGCCAGCAGCGCGCCGGGACTAGCGAGGGGCAATGAGCAGTTCTTC. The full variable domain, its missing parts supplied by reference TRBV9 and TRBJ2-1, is DSGVTQTPKHLITATGQRVTLRCSPRSGDLSVYWYQQSLDQGLQFLIQYYNGEERAKGNILERFSAQQFPDLHSELNLSSLELGDSALYFCASSAPGLARGNEQFFGPGTRLTVL.

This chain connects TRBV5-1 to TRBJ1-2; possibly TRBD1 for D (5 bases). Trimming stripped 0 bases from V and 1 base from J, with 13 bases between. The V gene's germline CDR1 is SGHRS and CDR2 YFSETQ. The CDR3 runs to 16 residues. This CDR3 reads CASSLGNRRSNYGYTF. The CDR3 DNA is TGCGCCAGCAGCTTGGGGAACAGGAGAAGTAACTATGGCTACACCTTC.